One and the same sample provided the 26 T cell receptor beta chains below, sequenced in a study of cytomegalovirus exposure and HLA in healthy donors listed by TCRdb under 2017. Library method: the immunoSEQ multiplex PCR assay. The multiplex PCR relied on a mix of 60 forward primers for TCR Vbeta segments and 13 reverse primers for TCR Jbeta segments. TCRdb carries this immuneACCESS record with in-frame sequences only. Its versions omit some clonotypes, under half of them owing to an unresolved V gene in the studies checked, with the rest unexplained. The sample data list tens of thousands of clones, and about 67% of these were observed just once. The ten most abundant clones make up about 7.4% of the sample. The sequenced sample was PBMCs. The receptor source for this set is a man in his forties in good health and CMV-seropositive.

This clone has more than one count but fewer than ten. This rearrangement joins TRBV5-4 to TRBJ2-7, with no clear D. The CDR3 extends over 12 amino acids. V dropped 0 bases and J dropped 2 bases, with 3 bases sitting between them. Germline V gives CDR1 SGHNT, CDR2 YYREEE (reference sequence). The CDR3 reads CASSLDTYEQYF. The CDR3 DNA reads TGTGCCAGCAGCTTGGATACCTACGAGCAGTACTTC.

This chain connects TRBV30 to TRBJ1-6; D gene ambiguous. The V gene's germline CDR1 is GTSNPN and CDR2 SVGIG (reference sequence). V was pared by 0 bases and J by 2 bases, with 5 bases between. This CDR3 region has 14 residues. In DNA form, the CDR3 reads TGTGCCTGGAGTGTCCCTGCCTATAATTCACCCCTCCACTTT. It specifies CAWSVPAYNSPLHF. Full variable domain (rest looked up from reference TRBV30 and TRBJ1-6): SQTIHQWPATLVQPVGSPLSLECTVEGTSNPNLYWYRQAAGRGLQLLFYSVGIGQISSEVPQNLSASRPQDRQFILSSKKLLLSDSGFYLCAWSVPAYNSPLHFGNGTRLTVT.

The chain employs TRBV7-9 and TRBJ2-2; D call uncertain. The germline CDR1 and CDR2 sequences are SEHNR and FQNEAQ (reference sequence). Trimming shortened V by 2 bases and J by 7 bases, and 14 bases separated the two germline ends. CDR3 length: 15 amino acids. The CDR3 coding sequence is TGTGCCAGCAGCTTATCTGTTGCTACGGGCGGGGAGCTGTTTTTT. The encoded protein is CASSLSVATGGELFF.

The chain employs TRBV7-2 and TRBJ1-5, with a possible D match to TRBD1 (6 bases). The CDR3 runs to 16 residues. Trimming cost V 5 bases and J 6 bases, with 20 bases left between them. Germline V lookup: CDR1 SGHTA, CDR2 FQGNSA. The chain's CDR3 is CASSLQHRVDGQPQHF. The CDR3 DNA sequence: TGTGCCAGCAGCCTACAACACAGGGTTGACGGTCAGCCCCAGCATTTT. Complete variable domain (other parts from reference TRBV7-2 and TRBJ1-5): GAGVSQSPSNKVTEKGKDVELRCDPISGHTALYWYRQSLGQGLEFLIYFQGNSAPDKSGLPSDRFSAERTGGSVSTLTIQRTQQEDSAVYLCASSLQHRVDGQPQHFGDGTRLSIL.

The chain couples TRBV2 to TRBJ1-1; TRBD1 matches 7 bases. From germline, CDR1 is SNHLY and CDR2 FYNNEI. Trimming cost V 2 bases and J 7 bases; bases outside gene matches: 10. The CDR3 extends over 15 amino acids. The CDR3 loop is CASSEPGQVISEAFF. In nucleotides, the CDR3 is TGTGCCAGCAGTGAACCTGGACAGGTTATCAGTGAAGCTTTCTTT.

The chain couples TRBV6-5 to TRBJ2-7, with 7 bases identical to TRBD1. This CDR3 region has 14 residues. The V gene's germline CDR1 is MNHEY and CDR2 SVGAGI. V shed 5 bases, J shed 4 bases, and the junction held 8 bases outside the gene matches. CDR3 amino acids: CASSRGQGSYEQYF. The CDR3 region has the DNA TGTGCCAGCAGTAGGGGGCAGGGATCTTACGAGCAGTACTTC.

The chain uses TRBV6-1 and TRBJ1-5; no reliable D call. V lost 7 bases to trimming and J lost 5 bases, with 12 bases between them. This CDR3 region has 13 residues. CDR1 and CDR2 (germline): MNHNS, SASEGT. This chain's CDR3 is CASMAGYYQPQHF. DNA for the CDR3: TGTGCCAGCATGGCCGGGTACTATCAGCCCCAGCATTTT.

The chain joins TRBV6-5 to TRBJ2-1, with D possibly TRBD2 on 5 matching bases. V lost 8 bases to trimming and J lost 7 bases, with 12 bases between them. Germline V gene lookup returns CDR1 MNHEY and CDR2 SVGAGI. The CDR3 has 12 amino acids. CDR3 nucleotides: TGTGCCAGCCGAACGACGGGGAATGAGCAGTTCTTC. Translating gives CASRTTGNEQFF.

This chain links TRBV27 with TRBJ1-1; the D gene is possibly TRBD1 (5 bases). The CDR3 totals 14 residues. CDR1 and CDR2 from the germline V gene are MNHEY and SMNVEV (reference sequence). Trimming shortened V by 6 bases and J by 0 bases, and 11 bases separated the two germline ends. Written as DNA, the CDR3 is TGTGCCAGCAGCCCTGGGGGGGTGAACACTGAAGCTTTCTTT. Translating gives CASSPGGVNTEAFF.

This rearrangement joins TRBV4-3 to TRBJ2-1; 10 bases align to TRBD2. The CDR3 length is 16 residues. Germline CDR1 and CDR2: LGHNA and YSLEER. The V segment lost 4 bases and the J segment 5 bases; nucleotides outside the gene matches: 8. For the CDR3, the DNA is TGCGCCAGCAGCCGGGGAGCGGGGGGGCTTAACAATGAGCAGTTCTTC. Amino acids: CASSRGAGGLNNEQFF.

The rearrangement links TRBV5-6 to TRBJ2-7, with 7 nucleotides matching TRBD1. The CDR3 consists of 14 residues. The V gene end was trimmed by 4 bases and the J gene end by 6 bases; junction bases not matched to a gene: 10. The V gene's germline CDR1 is SGHDT and CDR2 YYEEEE. CDR3 DNA sequence: TGTGCCAGCAGCCGACCGGACAGGATACCCGAGCAGTACTTC. Its translation is CASSRPDRIPEQYF.

The gene calls are TRBV7-2 and TRBJ2-7, with no clear D. This CDR3 contains 11 residues. Germline CDR1 reads SGHTA; CDR2 reads FQGNSA. V dropped 5 bases and J dropped 3 bases, with 5 bases sitting between them. DNA of the CDR3: TGTGCCAGCAGCCTCCTCTACGAGCAGTACTTC. Translated, it gives CASSLLYEQYF.

The chain has TRBV2 and TRBJ1-1, with a weak D call TRBD1 (6 bases). V lost 6 bases, J lost 2 bases, and 16 bases lay in between. CDR3 size: 15 residues. Germline CDR1 and CDR2: SNHLY and FYNNEI. CDR3 DNA sequence: TGTGCCAGCAGGGACCGGACAGCCGGTAACACTGAAGCTTTCTTT. It specifies CASRDRTAGNTEAFF.

The chain joins TRBV7-3 to TRBJ2-2, with 9 bases fitting TRBD1. The junction had 5 bases not matched to a gene; V was cut back by 4 bases and J by 2 bases. CDR1 is SGHTA, CDR2 FQGTGA, per germline. This CDR3 has 16 residues. The CDR3 spells CASSSQGALNTGELFF. Written as DNA, the CDR3 is TGTGCCAGCAGCTCACAGGGGGCTTTAAACACCGGGGAGCTGTTTTTT. Together with reference TRBV7-3 and TRBJ2-2, the CDR3 gives the full variable domain: GAGVSQTPSNKVTEKGKYVELRCDPISGHTALYWYRQSLGQGPEFLIYFQGTGAADDSGLPNDRFFAVRPEGSVSTLKIQRTERGDSAVYLCASSSQGALNTGELFFGEGSRLTVL.

This chain links TRBV5-1 with TRBJ2-7, with 9 bases fitting TRBD1. The ends lost 0 bases at V and 6 bases at J; junction bases unmatched: 4. In germline, CDR1 is SGHRS, CDR2 YFSETQ. The CDR3 has 14 residues. The CDR3 here is CASSLGTGAGEQYF. As DNA, the CDR3 is TGCGCCAGCAGCTTGGGGACAGGGGCTGGCGAGCAGTACTTC. The full variable domain, in which reference TRBV5-1 and TRBJ2-7 provide the parts outside the CDR3, is KAGVTQTPRYLIKTRGQQVTLSCSPISGHRSVSWYQQTPGQGLQFLFEYFSETQRNKGNFPGRFSGRQFSNSRSEMNVSTLELGDSALYLCASSLGTGAGEQYFGPGTRLTVT.

This sequence joins TRBV7-3 and TRBJ2-2, with D possibly matching TRBD1 (5 bases). V shed 2 bases and J shed 1 base, with 8 bases lying between them. Germline CDR1 is SGHTA and CDR2 is FQGTGA. CDR3 length equals 15 residues. The CDR3 protein is CASSLGQGNTGELFF. The CDR3 DNA is TGTGCCAGCAGCTTAGGGCAGGGGAACACCGGGGAGCTGTTTTTT. Drawing the rest from reference TRBV7-3 and TRBJ2-2, the complete variable domain is GAGVSQTPSNKVTEKGKYVELRCDPISGHTALYWYRQSLGQGPEFLIYFQGTGAADDSGLPNDRFFAVRPEGSVSTLKIQRTERGDSAVYLCASSLGQGNTGELFFGEGSRLTVL.

This clone turned up a few times. V gene TRBV5-4 combines with J gene TRBJ1-6; TRBD1 aligns across 8 bases. With V trimmed by 4 bases and J by 8 bases, 8 bases remained unmatched. The CDR3 runs to 15 residues. From germline, CDR1 is SGHNT and CDR2 YYREEE (reference sequence). The CDR3 coding sequence is TGTGCCAGCAGCGACCATACAGGGGGATATTCACCCCTCCACTTT. It is translated as CASSDHTGGYSPLHF.

This clone was counted a few times. J is TRBJ1-2 and V is TRBV4-1, with 9 positions matching TRBD1. The germline gives CDR1 MGHRA, CDR2 YSYEKL. With 4 bases clipped from V and 5 bases from J, the junction kept 8 bases outside the gene matches. The CDR3 is made up of 15 amino acids. CDR3 residues: CASSPSQGAGYGYTF. For the CDR3, the DNA is TGCGCCAGCAGCCCCTCACAGGGGGCTGGTTATGGCTACACCTTC.

The genes are TRBV7-2 and TRBJ2-3, with a possible D match to TRBD1 (6 bases). The V end was cut by 7 bases, the J end by 2 bases, with 16 bases between. The CDR3 sequence is 15 residues long. CDR1 and CDR2 from the germline V gene are SGHTA and FQGNSA. CDR3 region: CASILQGTTTDTQYF. CDR3 nucleotide sequence: TGTGCCAGCATACTCCAGGGGACGACCACAGATACGCAGTATTTT.

This clone showed up just a few times. V and J are TRBV29-1 and TRBJ2-2, with 8 bases that match TRBD1. CDR1 is SQVTM, CDR2 ANQGSEA, per germline. The CDR3 is made up of 13 amino acids. V lost 7 bases, J lost 2 bases, and 3 bases stayed unmatched. The CDR3 DNA reads TGCAGCGCCGACAGGGGTAACACCGGGGAGCTGTTTTTT. It codes for CSADRGNTGELFF.

This clone was counted once. CDR3 coding DNA: TGTGCCAGCAGCTTGGCAGGGGCCAATCAGCCCCAGCATTTT. This sequence encodes CASSLAGANQPQHF. V is TRBV11-1 and J is TRBJ1-5; a possible D gene is TRBD1 (6 bases). The V gene's germline CDR1 is SGHAT and CDR2 FQDESV (reference sequence). The CDR3 loop spans 14 amino acids. The V end lost 3 bases, the J end lost 3 bases, and 9 bases lay between the germline ends.

J is TRBJ1-1 and V is TRBV28; D not certain. This CDR3 spans 14 amino acids. Trimming left V 5 bases short and J 3 bases short, with 13 bases between. Germline values: CDR1 MDHEN, CDR2 SYDVKM. CDR3 nucleotides: TGTGCCAGCAGTCCCCCGAGGGATGACACTGAAGCTTTCTTT. Protein product: CASSPPRDDTEAFF.

The chain links TRBV7-3 to TRBJ2-1; 7 bases are shared with TRBD1. Trimming at V came to 3 bases and at J to 8 bases, leaving 4 bases not matched to a gene. The CDR3 runs 13 residues. CDR1 and CDR2 from the germline V gene are SGHTA and FQGTGA. The CDR3 coding sequence is TGTGCCAGCAGCTTCACAGGGGTCGATGAGCAGTTCTTC. It encodes CASSFTGVDEQFF.

There are a few counts of this clone. The chain links TRBV12-5 to TRBJ1-1; 10 nucleotides match TRBD1. This CDR3 spans 14 amino acids. Germline CDR1 LGHNT, CDR2 FRNRAP. V lost 6 bases, J lost 5 bases, and 6 bases stayed unmatched. DNA of the CDR3: TGTGCTAGTGGCCTCAGACAGGGGGCTACTGAAGCTTTCTTT. This sequence encodes CASGLRQGATEAFF.

The rearrangement joins TRBV6-1 to TRBJ2-3, with TRBD1 identical over 7 bases. The V and J ends lost 6 bases and 6 bases, in that order; junction bases with no gene match: 6. The germline gives CDR1 MNHNS, CDR2 SASEGT. This CDR3 region has 13 residues. The CDR3 reads CASSKQGLDTQYF. The CDR3 bases are TGTGCCAGCAGCAAACAGGGGTTGGATACGCAGTATTTT.

This clone was recorded only once. Its ends do not fully match the called genes, so a read error is possible. The V and J genes are TRBV7-7 and TRBJ2-7; TRBD1 agrees at 9 bases. Germline assignment: CDR1 SSHAT and CDR2 FNYEAQ (reference sequence). CDR3 length equals 15 residues. The CDR3 reads CASSLGTGGITEQYF. The CDR3 coding sequence is TGTGCTAGCAGCTTAGGAACAGGGGGCATCACCGAGCAGTACTTC. Variable domain in full (rest from reference TRBV7-7 and TRBJ2-7): GAGVSQSPRYKVTKRGQDVTLRCDPISSHATLYWYQQALGQGPEFLTYFNYEAQPDKSGLPSDRFSAERPEGSISTLTIQRTEQRDSAMYRCASSLGTGGITEQYFGPGTRLTVT.